This TCR beta chain was sequenced in a study of cytomegalovirus exposure and HLA in healthy donors. Turning to the study itself: Genotyping of more than 300 donors showed that over 80% belonged to the Caucasian-associated ancestry cluster. Study-wide results and caveats: Being indistinguishable, some V segments were excluded, TRBV6-2 and TRBV6-3 among them. The authors later linked a missense DCLRE1C variant to TCR beta V- and J-gene trimming.

In regard to this clone: What it recognizes is unknown.

The study ran its PCR with 60 Vbeta and 13 Jbeta primers. Sequenced by immunoSEQ multiplex PCR; TCRdb stores in-frame clones only, minus some. The table has some 79,000 clones, more than 50% seen once. V lost 7 bases to trimming and J lost 4 bases, with 13 bases between them. CDR1 and CDR2 from the germline V gene are WSHSY and SAAADI. This CDR3 spans 13 amino acids. Each donor was nominally healthy when sampled (though unrecorded immune exposures were likely). The clonotype originates from a woman in her 40s in good health and CMV-seropositive. The rearrangement uses TRBV10-2 and TRBJ1-2; tentative D call: TRBD1 (6 bases). The sequencing input was PBMCs. CDR3 residues: CASKEGEGYGYTF. DNA of the CDR3: TGCGCCAGCAAAGAGGGGGAGGGCTATGGCTACACCTTC.